The clone carrying this T cell receptor beta chain appeared once. Its antigen is still unknown. CDR3 size: 13 residues. CDR1 and CDR2 (germline): SGHTA, FQGTGA. V was shortened by 5 bases and J by 2 bases, with 8 bases between the two germline ends. The repertoire was sequenced with immunoSEQ multiplex PCR; TCRdb's copy has only in-frame clones and lacks some. The sample consists of roughly 2,500,000 clones, more than 85% of them appearing once. The data originate from a study of shared clonotypes between healthy human individuals. Study observations and caveats: Specimens sampled were limited to blood, with tissue repertoires likely differing.

The sequence was obtained from a man younger than 35 in good health. Some clones in this sample may be carry-over from other donors' samples. The sample comprised naive CD4+ T cells from PBMCs. Noted subset: CD45RA+ positively selected. The chain has TRBV7-3 and TRBJ2-3; D is uncertain. The CDR3 sequence is CASSPPLTDTQYF. For the CDR3, the DNA is TGTGCCAGCAGCCCGCCCCTCACAGATACGCAGTATTTT.